This TCR beta chain was retrieved from a study of vaccination and CD4 T cells after COVID-19. At the level of the study: As control conditions, cultures were given either a CEFX pool serving as positive control, an HIV-1 Nef pool, or no peptide at all. Findings of the study overall: For convalescent patients, a median approximately 84% of reactive clones surfaced exclusively after vaccination.

Germline V gene data show CDR1 as SGHTA and CDR2 as FQGNSA. The CDR3 length is 15 residues. The V and J ends lost 4 bases and 2 bases, in that order; junction bases with no gene match: 6. Specified treatment: roughly 10-day PBMC culture with coronavirus spike peptide pools or control peptides (ViraFEST assay). Peptide pool stimulation in ViraFEST expanded antigen-specific T cells, whose TCRs were then sequenced. With regard to this clonotype: The antigen is unknown.

The Oncomine TCR Beta short-read assay generated sequence data from the DNA of cultured CD4+ T cells. TCRdb analysed the PCR reads with MiXCR anew, one entry per CDR3 protein. In the table there are some 21,000 distinct CDR3 sequences, around 35% of which are singletons. The receptor was isolated from a human donor who had recovered from COVID-19. This chain joins TRBV7-2 and TRBJ2-7; TRBD2 matches 9 bases. The sequenced sample was CD4+ T cells from blood, cultured in vitro, obtained before SARS-CoV-2 vaccination. The chain's CDR3 is CASSSSAGGAYEQYF. CDR3 coding DNA: TGTGCCAGCAGCTCCTCCGCGGGAGGGGCCTACGAGCAGTACTTC.